This TCR beta chain was sequenced in a study of blood T cell repertoires in COVID-19. Study context: Acute-phase and convalescent COVID-19 samples originated in the United States, Italy and Spain. Nucleic acid was either cDNA or gDNA, and it came from T cells, B-cell-depleted T cells, or PBMCs.

Per the study methods: Amplification from reference gene primers served as the basis for estimated nucleated cell counts. Sequencing used immunoSEQ multiplex PCR; TCRdb keeps in-frame clones, though not all of them. For V, J and clone size, that table is used; D and trimming come from the DNA. The sample holds more than 200,000 clones, 80% to 90% seen once. The CDR3 consists of 13 residues. The junction had 2 bases not matched to a gene; V was cut back by 6 bases and J by 1 base. The source material was peripheral blood. The sequence was obtained from a woman in her thirties or forties with active or convalescent COVID-19. The chain uses TRBV12-3 or TRBV12-4 and TRBJ1-1, with 7 bases lining up with TRBD1. CDR3 residues: CASRRTGNTEAFF. The CDR3 bases are TGTGCCAGCAGGCGGACAGGGAACACTGAAGCTTTCTTT.